This is a list of T cell receptor beta chains from one sample in a study of CD8+ T cells in alopecia areata. Using immunoSEQ multiplex PCR, the repertoire was profiled, and TCRdb retains in-frame clones only, with some absent. The repertoire consists of roughly 220,000 clones, with roughly two fifths occurring once and the leading ten covering 0.4% to 0.55%. The input for sequencing was CD4+ T cells sorted from blood, taken around week 31, from a patient treated with tofacitinib. These receptors all come from a human donor with alopecia areata. CDR3s include the opening cysteine and the closing phenylalanine or tryptophan. Fields, in order: D gene, clone size, J gene, V gene, CDR3 protein, CDR3 DNA. A D gene is named only where the DNA matches it firmly. Not all rows give a size; the values are once, few, many and, for expanded clones, a class.

D gene: TRBD1
clone size: few
J gene: TRBJ1-4
V gene: TRBV23-1
CDR3 protein: CASSSGTGGLVNEKLFF
CDR3 DNA: TGCGCCAGCAGTTCCGGGACAGGCGGTCTCGTGAATGAAAAACTGTTTTTT

D gene: TRBD2
clone size: NA
J gene: TRBJ2-3
V gene: TRBV9
CDR3 protein: CASSVGLAGSRTDTQYF
CDR3 DNA: TGTGCCAGCAGCGTAGGGCTAGCGGGGAGCCGCACAGATACGCAGTATTTT

D gene: NA
clone size: NA
J gene: TRBJ2-1
V gene: TRBV28
CDR3 protein: CASSLASVRDEQFF
CDR3 DNA: TGTGCCAGCAGTTTAGCGTCCGTCAGGGATGAGCAGTTCTTC

D gene: TRBD2
clone size: few
J gene: TRBJ2-3
V gene: TRBV7-2
CDR3 protein: CASSLVFQRGSDTQYF
CDR3 DNA: TGTGCCAGCAGCTTAGTTTTCCAGCGGGGTTCAGATACGCAGTATTTT

D gene: NA
clone size: few
J gene: TRBJ2-2
V gene: TRBV2
CDR3 protein: CASRLADQNTGELFF
CDR3 DNA: TGTGCCAGCAGATTAGCGGATCAGAACACCGGGGAGCTGTTTTTT

D gene: TRBD1
clone size: NA
J gene: TRBJ1-4
V gene: TRBV7-9
CDR3 protein: CASSSTGRTTNEKLFF
CDR3 DNA: TGTGCCAGCAGCTCGACAGGGAGGACAACTAATGAAAAACTGTTTTTT

D gene: NA
clone size: NA
J gene: TRBJ2-3
V gene: TRBV4-2
CDR3 protein: CASSQDGSGTDTQYF
CDR3 DNA: TGTGCCAGCAGCCAAGATGGGTCGGGCACAGATACGCAGTATTTT

D gene: TRBD1
clone size: few
J gene: TRBJ2-2
V gene: TRBV7-2
CDR3 protein: CASSRGQGARELFF
CDR3 DNA: TGTGCCAGCAGCCGGGGACAGGGGGCCCGGGAGCTGTTTTTT

D gene: NA
clone size: NA
J gene: TRBJ1-2
V gene: TRBV7-8
CDR3 protein: CASSLYSGANYGYTF
CDR3 DNA: TGTGCCAGCAGCTTATATTCAGGGGCTAACTATGGCTACACCTTC

D gene: NA
clone size: NA
J gene: TRBJ1-2
V gene: TRBV2
CDR3 protein: CASSAVVTAYYGYTF
CDR3 DNA: TGTGCCAGCAGTGCAGTTGTGACAGCCTACTATGGCTACACCTTC

D gene: NA
clone size: NA
J gene: TRBJ1-2
V gene: TRBV7-9
CDR3 protein: CASSLSGIYGYTF
CDR3 DNA: TGTGCCAGCAGCTTATCAGGGATCTATGGCTACACCTTC

D gene: NA
clone size: few
J gene: TRBJ2-3
V gene: TRBV5-1
CDR3 protein: CASSLPVRGADTQYF
CDR3 DNA: TGCGCCAGCAGCTTGCCGGTCAGGGGAGCAGATACGCAGTATTTT

D gene: TRBD1
clone size: NA
J gene: TRBJ1-5
V gene: TRBV28
CDR3 protein: CASSLSLTGYSNQPQHF
CDR3 DNA: TGTGCCAGCAGTTTATCCCTGACAGGGTATAGCAATCAGCCCCAGCATTTT

D gene: TRBD1
clone size: NA
J gene: TRBJ2-7
V gene: TRBV7-9
CDR3 protein: CASSRTGIEQYF
CDR3 DNA: TGTGCCAGCAGCCGGACAGGGATTGAGCAGTACTTC

D gene: TRBD1
clone size: NA
J gene: TRBJ1-1
V gene: TRBV25-1
CDR3 protein: CASSEPTGENTEAFF
CDR3 DNA: TGTGCCAGCAGTGAACCGACAGGGGAGAACACTGAAGCTTTCTTT

D gene: NA
clone size: NA
J gene: TRBJ2-5
V gene: TRBV30
CDR3 protein: CAWNLPGIGPQETQYF
CDR3 DNA: TGTGCCTGGAATCTTCCGGGAATAGGACCACAAGAGACCCAGTACTTC

D gene: TRBD1
clone size: NA
J gene: TRBJ1-5
V gene: TRBV7-9
CDR3 protein: CASSSAGTGSNQPQHF
CDR3 DNA: TGTGCCAGCAGCTCAGCTGGGACAGGGAGCAATCAGCCCCAGCATTTT

D gene: NA
clone size: NA
J gene: TRBJ2-5
V gene: TRBV4-1
CDR3 protein: CASSQVGAGHRETQYF
CDR3 DNA: TGCGCCAGCAGCCAAGTTGGGGCAGGTCATCGGGAGACCCAGTACTTC

D gene: TRBD2
clone size: NA
J gene: TRBJ2-2
V gene: TRBV30
CDR3 protein: CAWRLAGVGGELFF
CDR3 DNA: TGTGCCTGGAGACTAGCGGGAGTTGGCGGGGAGCTGTTTTTT

D gene: TRBD1
clone size: few
J gene: TRBJ2-7
V gene: TRBV4-1
CDR3 protein: CASSQGQVGSYEQYF
CDR3 DNA: TGCGCCAGCAGCCAGGGACAGGTGGGCTCCTACGAGCAGTACTTC

D gene: NA
clone size: NA
J gene: TRBJ2-1
V gene: TRBV14
CDR3 protein: CASSQSVGQFF
CDR3 DNA: TGTGCCAGCAGCCAGAGCGTAGGGCAGTTCTTC

D gene: NA
clone size: NA
J gene: TRBJ2-7
V gene: TRBV4-1
CDR3 protein: CASSQVGDMVYEQYF
CDR3 DNA: TGCGCCAGCAGCCAAGTTGGGGACATGGTCTACGAGCAGTACTTC

D gene: TRBD2
clone size: few
J gene: TRBJ2-2
V gene: TRBV11-2
CDR3 protein: CASSTRPGLVNTGELFF
CDR3 DNA: TGTGCCAGCAGCACTCGACCCGGACTAGTGAACACCGGGGAGCTGTTTTTT

D gene: NA
clone size: NA
J gene: TRBJ2-7
V gene: TRBV9
CDR3 protein: CASSVRGTSYEQYF
CDR3 DNA: TGTGCCAGCAGCGTCAGGGGCACCTCCTACGAGCAGTACTTC